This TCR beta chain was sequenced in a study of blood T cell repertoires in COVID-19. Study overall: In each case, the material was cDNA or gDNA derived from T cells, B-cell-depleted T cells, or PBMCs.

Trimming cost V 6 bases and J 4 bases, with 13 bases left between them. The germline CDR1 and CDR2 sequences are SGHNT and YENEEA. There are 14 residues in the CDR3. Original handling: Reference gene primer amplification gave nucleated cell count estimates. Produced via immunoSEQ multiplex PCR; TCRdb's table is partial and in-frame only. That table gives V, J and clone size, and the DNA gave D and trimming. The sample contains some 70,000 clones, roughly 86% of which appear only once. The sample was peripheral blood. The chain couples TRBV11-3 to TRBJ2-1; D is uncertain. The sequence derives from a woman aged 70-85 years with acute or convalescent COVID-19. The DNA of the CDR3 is TGTGCCAGCAGTATGGCCCCAGATTACAATGAGCAGTTCTTC. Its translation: CASSMAPDYNEQFF.